The 23 T cell receptor beta chains below come from one sample, sequenced in a study of glioma-infiltrating T cells after dendritic cell vaccination. Data came from immunoSEQ multiplex PCR; TCRdb stores just in-frame clones and leaves some out. The table includes 75,000 to 100,000 clones, around three quarters detected once. The sample consisted of blood, taken before dendritic cell vaccination. These receptor sequences come from a human donor with glioblastoma.

The V call is TRBV15, the J call TRBJ2-7, with 12 bases lining up with TRBD1. The CDR3 runs to 13 residues. V shed 6 bases, J shed 6 bases, and the junction held 3 bases outside the gene matches. CDR1 is LNHNV, CDR2 YYDKDF, per germline (reference sequence). CDR3 sequence (DNA): TGTGCCACCAGGGGACAGGGGGCCCCCGAGCAGTACTTC. Translated: CATRGQGAPEQYF.

The J gene is TRBJ2-5, the V gene TRBV29-1; D gene uncertain. This CDR3 contains 10 residues. The germline V gene has CDR1 SQVTM and CDR2 ANQGSEA. V was shortened by 3 bases and J by 4 bases, with 3 bases between the two germline ends. The CDR3 bases are TGCAGCGTTGATCTAGAGACCCAGTACTTC. Protein: CSVDLETQYF.

The chain is built from TRBV28 and TRBJ2-7, with D perhaps matching TRBD2 (5 bases). Deletions cut 5 bases from V and 2 bases from J, with 13 bases between. The CDR3 has 14 amino acids. The germline gives CDR1 MDHEN, CDR2 SYDVKM. CDR3: CASSPPGLPYEQYF. The CDR3 region has the DNA TGTGCCAGCAGTCCCCCAGGACTGCCCTACGAGCAGTACTTC.

In this sample, this clone turned up a few times. This chain links TRBV11-2 with TRBJ2-2; maybe TRBD2 (6 bases). The V gene lost 1 base and the J gene lost 5 bases, with 14 bases spanning the gap. Germline CDR1 is SGHAT and CDR2 is FQNNGV. The CDR3 sequence is 16 residues long. CDR3 bases: TGTGCCAGCAGCTTAGTAGCCGGCCGGGGGACCGGGGAGCTGTTTTTT. This gives the protein CASSLVAGRGTGELFF.

This clone was found once. V and J are TRBV2 and TRBJ2-6; possibly TRBD2 for D (7 bases). The CDR3 is made up of 16 amino acids. Germline loops: CDR1 SNHLY, CDR2 FYNNEI. Trimming cost V 7 bases and J 0 bases, with 13 bases left between them. Written as DNA, the CDR3 is TGTGCCAGCAACAGGGAGGGATTCTCTGGGGCCAACGTCCTGACTTTC. Amino acid sequence: CASNREGFSGANVLTF.

This CDR3 is CASSMGDRKKLFF. The CDR3 bases are TGTGCCAGTAGTATGGGGGACAGAAAAAAACTGTTTTTT. The V and J genes are TRBV19 and TRBJ1-4, with TRBD1 matching over 7 bases. Trimming took 3 bases from V and 9 from J; bases not matched to a gene: 4. This CDR3 is built from 13 residues. Germline CDR1 reads LNHDA; CDR2 reads SQIVND (reference sequence).

This clone occurred once. The chain recombines TRBV19 with TRBJ1-3, with D possibly TRBD1 on 6 matching bases. This CDR3 spans 17 amino acids. Germline V CDR1 and CDR2: LNHDA, SQIVND (reference sequence). The V gene lost 3 bases and the J gene lost 0 bases, with 15 bases spanning the gap. CDR3 sequence reads: CASSIFFPTGSGNTIYF. CDR3 nucleotides: TGTGCCAGTAGTATTTTTTTCCCGACAGGCTCTGGAAACACCATATATTTT.

This clone was picked up a small number of times. This sequence joins TRBV2 and TRBJ2-7; tentatively, D is TRBD1 (6 bases). V shed 5 bases and J shed 2 bases, with 16 bases lying between them. In germline, CDR1 is SNHLY, CDR2 FYNNEI. This CDR3 region has 15 residues. CDR3 region: CASSPRPQGPYEQYF. In DNA, the CDR3 is TGTGCCAGCAGTCCCAGACCACAGGGTCCCTACGAGCAGTACTTC. The whole variable domain, filled in from reference TRBV2 and TRBJ2-7, reads EPEVTQTPSHQVTQMGQEVILRCVPISNHLYFYWYRQILGQKVEFLVSFYNNEISEKSEIFDDQFSVERPDGSNFTLKIRSTKLEDSAMYFCASSPRPQGPYEQYFGPGTRLTVT.

The V call is TRBV30, the J call TRBJ1-5, with 7 bases identical to TRBD1. The V gene's germline CDR1 is GTSNPN and CDR2 SVGIG (reference sequence). J gave up 8 bases and V 2 bases, and 6 bases lay outside the gene matches. The CDR3 covers 13 residues. The CDR3 DNA sequence: TGTGCCTGGAGTCCGACAGGGATGGAGCCCCAGCATTTT. It yields the protein CAWSPTGMEPQHF. Full variable domain (outside the CDR3, taken from reference TRBV30 and TRBJ1-5): SQTIHQWPATLVQPVGSPLSLECTVEGTSNPNLYWYRQAAGRGLQLLFYSVGIGQISSEVPQNLSASRPQDRQFILSSKKLLLSDSGFYLCAWSPTGMEPQHFGDGTRLSIL.

The chain carries TRBV2 and TRBJ2-2, with a tentative D call TRBD2 (6 bases). Germline V gene sequence: CDR1 SNHLY, CDR2 FYNNEI. Between the trimmed V and J ends, which lost 11 bases and 3 bases, there was a span of 16 bases. The CDR3 is made up of 14 amino acids. In DNA form, the CDR3 reads TGTGCCCGCGGGGTCCCCGGGGACACCGGGGAGCTGTTTTTT. This sequence encodes CARGVPGDTGELFF.

This clone turned up a few times. V gene TRBV7-6 combines with J gene TRBJ1-1, with D maybe TRBD1 (6 bases). Trimming left V 2 bases short and J 1 base short, with 8 bases between. The CDR3 is 14 residues long. Germline V gene data show CDR1 as SGHVS and CDR2 as FNYEAQ. The CDR3 DNA is TGTGCCAGCAGCTTACAACAGGGGAACACTGAAGCTTTCTTT. Amino acids: CASSLQQGNTEAFF.

The chain uses TRBV29-1 and TRBJ2-3; 7 nucleotides line up with TRBD1. V was pared by 7 bases and J by 2 bases, with 9 bases of the junction left unmatched. Germline CDR1 is SQVTM and CDR2 is ANQGSEA. The CDR3 is 14 amino acids. The CDR3 protein is CSASRQGDTDTQYF. The DNA of the CDR3 is TGCAGCGCCTCTCGACAGGGAGACACAGATACGCAGTATTTT.

Only a few counts were recorded for this clone. The V call is TRBV7-6, the J call TRBJ2-7; D remains ambiguous. The V and J ends lost 5 bases and 6 bases respectively, with 14 bases between them. In germline, CDR1 is SGHVS, CDR2 FNYEAQ. There are 13 residues in the CDR3. CDR3: CASSQSTVREQYF. In nucleotides, the CDR3 is TGTGCCAGCAGCCAAAGCACTGTGCGCGAGCAGTACTTC.

J is TRBJ2-5 and V is TRBV5-4; 9 bases map to TRBD1. Germline CDR1 SGHNT, CDR2 YYREEE (reference sequence). V lost 5 bases and J lost 5; bases outside the gene matches: 10. This CDR3 contains 15 residues. In nucleotides, the CDR3 is TGTGCCAGCAGGAATCTGGACAGGGGTGGGGAGACCCAGTACTTC. This gives the protein CASRNLDRGGETQYF.

V gene TRBV5-4 combines with J gene TRBJ2-5, with D perhaps matching TRBD1 (6 bases). Trimming took 0 bases from V and 2 from J, leaving 14 bases between them. This CDR3 has 16 residues. CDR1 and CDR2 (germline): SGHNT, YYREEE (reference sequence). The CDR3 loop reads CASSLDRVGQQETQYF. In DNA, the CDR3 is TGTGCCAGCAGCTTGGACAGGGTGGGGCAACAAGAGACCCAGTACTTC.

V is TRBV10-3 and J is TRBJ1-1; D is unclear. V shed 0 bases and J shed 1 base, with 12 bases lying between them. The CDR3 has 16 amino acids. Germline CDR1 reads ENHRY; CDR2 reads SYGVKD. For the CDR3, the DNA is TGTGCCATCAGTGAGTCGATACGGGGTAGGAACACTGAAGCTTTCTTT. Protein sequence: CAISESIRGRNTEAFF.

The J gene is TRBJ1-3, the V gene TRBV9, with D possibly TRBD1 on 5 matching bases. Germline V lookup: CDR1 SGDLS, CDR2 YYNGEE. CDR3 length: 14 residues. V lost 4 bases and J lost 4, with 12 bases in between. CDR3 residues: CASSPRRQGNTIYF. The CDR3 DNA follows: TGTGCCAGCAGCCCCCGTCGACAGGGAAACACCATATATTTT.

This clone occurred once. Other DNA sequences within the sample encode an identical CDR3. V is TRBV19 and J is TRBJ2-6; tentative D call: TRBD1 (6 bases). Germline V gives CDR1 LNHDA, CDR2 SQIVND (reference sequence). CDR3 length: 16 residues. Trimming shortened V by 5 bases and J by 0 bases, and 11 bases separated the two germline ends. DNA of the CDR3: TGTGCCAGTAGTCGGGGACAATCCTCTGGGGCCAACGTCCTGACTTTC. Translating gives CASSRGQSSGANVLTF.

Only one count was recorded for this clone. This sequence joins TRBV30 and TRBJ2-1; D is perhaps TRBD1 (5 bases). The V end was cut by 2 bases, the J end by 7 bases, with 18 bases between. Germline CDR1 GTSNPN, CDR2 SVGIG (reference sequence). This CDR3 is built from 15 residues. CDR3 in DNA: TGTGCCTGGAGTCCCCTCTGGACAAGCACGAATGAGCAGTTCTTC. Translated: CAWSPLWTSTNEQFF.

V and J are TRBV5-8 and TRBJ2-7, with TRBD1 matching 10 bases. Germline CDR1 and CDR2: SGHTS and YDEGEE. V lost 4 bases to trimming and J lost 5 bases; unmatched junction nucleotides: 9. The CDR3 is made up of 15 amino acids. In nucleotides, the CDR3 is TGTGCCAGCAGCCCCCTCTGGACAGGGGGAGACGAGCAGTACTTC. It is translated as CASSPLWTGGDEQYF.

J is TRBJ2-5 and V is TRBV19; tentatively, D is TRBD2 (6 bases). There are 15 residues in the CDR3. Germline CDR1 is LNHDA and CDR2 is SQIVND (reference sequence). V was trimmed by 10 bases and J by 3 bases, leaving 21 bases between them. CDR3 bases: TGTGCCACCGCAGGCGGGGCAGTGAGAGAAGAGACCCAGTACTTC. This gives the protein CATAGGAVREETQYF.

The chain recombines TRBV19 with TRBJ2-7, with D unresolved. The CDR3 totals 15 residues. V shed 1 base and J shed 0 bases, with 10 bases lying between them. Per germline, CDR1 LNHDA and CDR2 SQIVND (reference sequence). CDR3 DNA: TGTGCCAGTAGTATAGTCGGCGGCAGCTCCTACGAGCAGTACTTC. Amino acids: CASSIVGGSSYEQYF.

This clone was seen at least ten times. The rearrangement uses TRBV20-1 and TRBJ2-3, with 8 bases aligning to TRBD1. Germline V gene data show CDR1 as DFQATT and CDR2 as SNEGSKA (reference sequence). This CDR3 is 11 amino acids long. CDR3 nucleotide sequence: TGCAGGAGCTTACAGGGGGAAACGCAGTATTTT. Translated: CRSLQGETQYF.